The 29 T cell receptor beta chains presented below share a single source sample, sequenced in a study of blood T cell repertoires in COVID-19. The data were produced by immunoSEQ multiplex PCR, yet TCRdb's version contains in-frame clones alone and is incomplete. The sample holds 350,000 to 500,000 clones, around 90% seen once. The sequencing input was peripheral blood. Receptors originate from a man aged 18 to 29 with COVID-19, enrolled during active disease.

The chain couples TRBV6-5 to TRBJ1-5, with D unresolved. The CDR3 has 13 amino acids. The germline CDR1 and CDR2 sequences are MNHEY and SVGAGI. V lost 6 bases and J lost 0, with 6 bases in between. As DNA, the CDR3 is TGTGCCAGCAGCCTAGATAGCAATCAGCCCCAGCATTTT. It is translated as CASSLDSNQPQHF.

The chain couples TRBV7-8 to TRBJ1-1; no definite D call. CDR1 is SGHVS and CDR2 is FQNEAQ in the germline V gene. The CDR3 extends over 14 amino acids. Trimming shortened V by 1 base and J by 0 bases, and 6 bases separated the two germline ends. CDR3 sequence (DNA): TGTGCCAGCAGCTTAGTAGTAATGAACACTGAAGCTTTCTTT. This gives the protein CASSLVVMNTEAFF.

The chain is built from TRBV3-1 (or the pseudogene TRBV3-2) and TRBJ2-3; 9 nucleotides match TRBD2. Germline V gene lookup returns CDR1 LGHDT and CDR2 YNNKEL (reference sequence). CDR3 length: 15 amino acids. The J segment lost 5 bases and the V segment lost 4 bases, leaving 7 bases of the junction unmatched. This chain's CDR3 is CASSPSGGRGDTQYF. In DNA form, the CDR3 reads TGTGCCAGCAGCCCGAGCGGGGGGCGCGGAGATACGCAGTATTTT.

The rearrangement links TRBV2 to TRBJ2-3; 13 bases are a match to TRBD2. J lost 2 bases, V lost 7 bases, and 6 bases had no gene match. This CDR3 is built from 16 residues. Germline CDR1 and CDR2: SNHLY and FYNNEI. CDR3 sequence reads: CASTLAGGTNTDTQYF. The CDR3 nucleotides are TGTGCCAGCACACTAGCGGGGGGGACAAACACAGATACGCAGTATTTT.

The V call is TRBV5-1, the J call TRBJ2-3; TRBD2 aligns across 10 bases. The germline CDR1 and CDR2 sequences are SGHRS and YFSETQ. This CDR3 spans 16 amino acids. J lost 5 bases, V lost 4 bases, and 10 bases had no gene match. CDR3 region: CASSGRSGGAGDTQYF. The CDR3 nucleotides read TGCGCCAGCAGCGGTCGGAGCGGGGGGGCCGGAGATACGCAGTATTTT.

The chain couples TRBV20-1 to TRBJ2-5, with no clear D. Germline V gives CDR1 DFQATT, CDR2 SNEGSKA (reference sequence). V was trimmed by 4 bases and J by 9 bases, leaving 12 bases between them. The CDR3 sequence is 11 residues long. The CDR3 DNA sequence: TGCAGTGCTAAAAGTGAGATGGCCCAGTACTTC. Translated: CSAKSEMAQYF.

The CDR3 DNA is TGCGCCAGCAGCAGGGACTACCTGGTGGTGGAGACCCAGTACTTC. Protein sequence: CASSRDYLVVETQYF. This chain connects TRBV5-1 to TRBJ2-5; 7 bases are a match to TRBD2. Germline values: CDR1 SGHRS, CDR2 YFSETQ. The trim removed 4 bases at V and 5 bases at J, leaving 11 bases unmatched. The CDR3 has 15 amino acids.

CDR3 sequence: CASRELAGGGDEQYF. The CDR3 DNA reads as TGTGCCAGCAGAGAACTAGCGGGAGGCGGCGACGAGCAGTACTTC. The chain employs TRBV2 and TRBJ2-7; 12 nucleotides align to TRBD2. Trimming took 6 bases from V and 5 from J; bases not matched to a gene: 8. Germline V lookup: CDR1 SNHLY, CDR2 FYNNEI. This CDR3 has 15 amino acids.

The genes are TRBV18 and TRBJ1-4; 8 bases agree with TRBD1. V lost 3 bases and J lost 3; bases outside the gene matches: 6. Germline V CDR1 and CDR2: KGHSH, LQKENI. CDR3 length: 16 residues. In nucleotides, the CDR3 is TGTGCCAGCTCACCGATACCGGGACAGGCTAATGAAAAACTGTTTTTT. It codes for CASSPIPGQANEKLFF.

The chain employs TRBV6-6 and TRBJ1-2, with a weak D call TRBD1 (5 bases). The germline gives CDR1 MNHNY, CDR2 SVGAGI (reference sequence). V lost 1 base, J lost 4 bases, and 13 bases lay in between. This CDR3 contains 15 residues. This CDR3 is CASSYFERDSYGYTF. CDR3 coding DNA: TGTGCCAGCAGTTACTTCGAGAGGGACTCCTATGGCTACACCTTC.

The chain joins TRBV5-1 to TRBJ2-3, with 8 bases aligning to TRBD2. CDR3 length: 15 amino acids. CDR1 SGHRS and CDR2 YFSETQ come from the germline V gene. Trimming took 6 bases from V and 5 from J; bases not matched to a gene: 11. The CDR3 loop is CASTTSGGPRDTQYF. DNA for the CDR3: TGCGCCAGCACCACGTCGGGAGGGCCGAGAGATACGCAGTATTTT.

The chain employs TRBV18 and TRBJ2-3; TRBD1 matches 9 bases. This CDR3 is built from 15 residues. V lost 6 bases to trimming and J lost 3 bases; unmatched junction nucleotides: 7. CDR1 is KGHSH, CDR2 LQKENI, per germline. CDR3 loop: CASSPDRGYTDTQYF. For the CDR3, the DNA is TGTGCCAGCTCCCCCGACAGGGGGTATACAGATACGCAGTATTTT.

The rearrangement links TRBV3-1 (or the pseudogene TRBV3-2) to TRBJ2-4; TRBD2 might be the D (6 bases). V gave up 4 bases and J gave up 7 bases, with 20 bases separating them. Germline V gene sequence: CDR1 LGHDT, CDR2 YNNKEL (reference sequence). The CDR3 sequence is 16 residues long. For the CDR3, the DNA is TGTGCCAGCAGCCTGACCGGGGGATCCAGAGGGAACATTCAGTACTTC. Its translation is CASSLTGGSRGNIQYF.

The chain uses TRBV6-5 and TRBJ1-1; TRBD1 matches at 8 bases. Germline values: CDR1 MNHEY, CDR2 SVGAGI. This CDR3 contains 15 residues. The V gene end was trimmed by 5 bases and the J gene end by 1 base; junction bases not matched to a gene: 6. The DNA for the CDR3 is TGTGCCAGCAGTCCGGACAGGGTCTGGAACACTGAAGCTTTCTTT. It is translated as CASSPDRVWNTEAFF.

In DNA form, the CDR3 reads TGTGCCAGCAGTGCGGTAGTATCCGGGGAGCTGTTTTTT. Amino acid sequence: CASSAVVSGELFF. This sequence joins TRBV2 and TRBJ2-2; D is undetermined. Deletions cut 4 bases from V and 6 bases from J, with 9 bases between. The CDR3 has 13 amino acids. CDR1 and CDR2 (germline): SNHLY, FYNNEI.

The chain carries TRBV6-6 and TRBJ2-5; 7 positions match TRBD2. The CDR3 is 14 residues long. In germline, CDR1 is MNHNY, CDR2 SVGAGI (reference sequence). Trimming took 8 bases from V and 2 from J; bases not matched to a gene: 8. The CDR3 spells CASWGGPGQETQYF. The CDR3 DNA reads as TGTGCCAGCTGGGGGGGACCAGGACAAGAGACCCAGTACTTC.

The rearrangement links TRBV7-9 to TRBJ2-3, with TRBD2 matching 9 bases. This CDR3 has 14 amino acids. The junction had 11 bases not matched to a gene; V was cut back by 5 bases and J by 11 bases. Germline V CDR1 and CDR2: SEHNR, FQNEAQ (reference sequence). Here the CDR3 reads CASSPGTSPTEQYF. The CDR3 DNA is TGTGCCAGCAGCCCCGGGACTAGCCCCACTGAGCAGTATTTT. Using reference TRBV7-9 and TRBJ2-3 for the parts outside the CDR3, the full variable domain is DTGVSQNPRHKITKRGQNVTFRCDPISEHNRLYWYRQTLGQGPEFLTYFQNEAQLEKSRLLSDRFSAERPKGSFSTLEIQRTEQGDSAMYLCASSPGTSPTEQYFGPGTRLTVL.

The chain uses TRBV6-5 and TRBJ2-7, with D possibly being TRBD1 (7 bases). Trimming left V 5 bases short and J 4 bases short, with 18 bases between. CDR1 MNHEY and CDR2 SVGAGI come from the germline V gene. The CDR3 covers 15 residues. This CDR3 is CASSPGAGGWYEQYF. DNA of the CDR3: TGTGCCAGCAGTCCGGGGGCAGGGGGTTGGTACGAGCAGTACTTC.

The CDR3 sequence: CASRGAGLAVLGNGKNIQYF. The CDR3 DNA is TGTGCCAGCAGGGGCGCGGGGCTAGCCGTCTTAGGGAATGGCAAAAACATTCAGTACTTC. The chain combines TRBV2 with TRBJ2-4, with D maybe TRBD2 (6 bases). Germline V lookup: CDR1 SNHLY, CDR2 FYNNEI. The CDR3 covers 20 residues. V lost 6 bases, J lost 3 bases, and 30 bases lay in between.

In its sample, this clone was seen a few times. The J gene is TRBJ1-3, the V gene TRBV28; 7 nucleotides match TRBD1. Germline CDR1 MDHEN, CDR2 SYDVKM. The CDR3 spans 14 residues. Unmatched junction bases numbered 0, after V lost 2 bases and J lost 2 bases. This chain's CDR3 is CASSLTGAGNTIYF. DNA of the CDR3: TGTGCCAGCAGTTTAACAGGGGCTGGAAACACCATATATTTT.

Turning to this clone: The sample contains more than one DNA sequence encoding this CDR3. The rearrangement joins TRBV12-3 or TRBV12-4 to TRBJ2-7, with 7 bases fitting TRBD1. With 5 bases clipped from V and 7 bases from J, the junction kept 5 bases outside the gene matches. The CDR3 covers 12 residues. CDR3 bases: TGTGCCAGCAGTCTGACAGGGTTTGAGCAGTACTTC. It is translated as CASSLTGFEQYF.

The chain uses TRBV6-1 and TRBJ2-1; D perhaps matches TRBD2 (6 bases). From germline, CDR1 is MNHNS and CDR2 SASEGT. V was cut by 1 base and J by 6 bases, with 13 bases left in between. This CDR3 spans 15 amino acids. The CDR3 loop reads CASSEGTRRGNEQFF. CDR3 coding DNA: TGTGCCAGCAGTGAAGGAACTAGGCGGGGCAATGAGCAGTTCTTC.

In its sample, this clone was seen a few times. The chain is built from TRBV7-9 and TRBJ2-2, with 7 bases fitting TRBD1. Per the germline V gene, CDR1 is SEHNR and CDR2 is FQNEAQ (reference sequence). The CDR3 covers 14 residues. The ends lost 4 bases at V and 8 bases at J; junction bases unmatched: 7. Written as DNA, the CDR3 is TGTGCCAGCAGCTCCTACAGGGGTGGTGGGGAGCTGTTTTTT. Its protein is CASSSYRGGGELFF. The full variable domain, rest sourced from reference TRBV7-9 and TRBJ2-2, is DTGVSQNPRHKITKRGQNVTFRCDPISEHNRLYWYRQTLGQGPEFLTYFQNEAQLEKSRLLSDRFSAERPKGSFSTLEIQRTEQGDSAMYLCASSSYRGGGELFFGEGSRLTVL.

The rearrangement joins TRBV10-3 to TRBJ1-6, with a possible D match to TRBD1 (6 bases). Germline CDR1 reads ENHRY; CDR2 reads SYGVKD. There are 14 residues in the CDR3. V dropped 4 bases and J dropped 8 bases, with 12 bases sitting between them. CDR3 DNA sequence: TGTGCCATCAGTGTGGGGGCGGTGCATTCACCCCTCCACTTT. Its translation is CAISVGAVHSPLHF.

The CDR3 spells CASRPGDDTQYF. CDR3 in DNA: TGTGCCAGCAGACCCGGGGATGATACGCAGTATTTT. V is TRBV6-5 and J is TRBJ2-3; D might be TRBD2 (5 bases). Trimming removed 6 bases from V and 6 bases from J, with 10 bases in between. The CDR3 runs 12 residues. Germline V CDR1 and CDR2: MNHEY, SVGAGI.

This chain uses TRBV20-1 with TRBJ1-6, with 8 bases lining up with TRBD1. Trimming took 3 bases from V and 7 from J; bases not matched to a gene: 5. Germline V gives CDR1 DFQATT, CDR2 SNEGSKA (reference sequence). The CDR3 totals 14 residues. This chain's CDR3 is CSASRDRINSPLHF. CDR3 in DNA: TGCAGTGCTAGTAGGGACAGGATAAATTCACCCCTCCACTTT.

V and J are TRBV19 and TRBJ2-7; the D gene is possibly TRBD2 (5 bases). The V gene lost 1 base and the J gene lost 2 bases, with 12 bases spanning the gap. Germline V lookup: CDR1 LNHDA, CDR2 SQIVND (reference sequence). This CDR3 is 15 amino acids long. CDR3 nucleotide sequence: TGTGCCAGTAGTATAGGACCTACGGGGACCTACGAGCAGTACTTC. It specifies CASSIGPTGTYEQYF.

The V and J genes are TRBV2 and TRBJ2-1; maybe TRBD2 (6 bases). Trimming took off 6 bases at V and 9 bases at J, with 27 bases between the two ends. Germline loops: CDR1 SNHLY, CDR2 FYNNEI. The CDR3 consists of 17 residues. Here the CDR3 DNA reads TGTGCCAGCAGGAAGGAGGAGGGGCCCAAGAGGTGGGGTGAGCAGTTCTTC. As protein: CASRKEEGPKRWGEQFF.

The chain is built from TRBV18 and TRBJ2-2, with 8 bases fitting TRBD1. V gave up 6 bases and J gave up 3 bases; unmatched junction bases: 9. The CDR3 sequence is 16 residues long. Germline CDR1 and CDR2: KGHSH and LQKENI. The CDR3 region has the DNA TGTGCCAGCTCTCCCGGACAGGGTGGCGACACCGGGGAGCTGTTTTTT. Translation: CASSPGQGGDTGELFF. The whole variable domain, remainder taken from reference TRBV18 and TRBJ2-2, is NAGVMQNPRHLVRRRGQEARLRCSPMKGHSHVYWYRQLPEEGLKFMVYLQKENIIDESGMPKERFSAEFPKEGPSILRIQQVVRGDSAAYFCASSPGQGGDTGELFFGEGSRLTVL.